One sample yielded the 7 T cell receptor beta chains listed below, sequenced in a study of beta chain features in type 1 diabetes. The antigens of these receptors remain unknown. Overall study results and limits: Type 1 diabetes patients had TCRB CDR3s that were shorter (moderately but significantly so) in all four CD4+ subsets.

Expressed TCRB transcripts were sequenced because the isolated RNA had all been reverse transcribed beforehand. The data were produced by immunoSEQ multiplex PCR, yet TCRdb's version contains in-frame clones alone and is incomplete. There are more than 550,000 clones in the sample; around 15% occur only once, and just under 0.04% lies in the top ten. Sequenced material: naive CD4+ T cells from blood. Receptors were obtained from a man aged 18 to 30 with type 1 diabetes.

This clone has a single count. V usage is TRBV28 and J usage is TRBJ2-7; tentative D call: TRBD1 (6 bases). The CDR3 length is 13 residues. The germline gives CDR1 MDHEN, CDR2 SYDVKM. Trimming took 4 bases from V and 4 from J, leaving 11 bases between them. CDR3 sequence (DNA): TGTGCCAGCAGTTGGGATACAGGGTACGAGCAGTACTTC. The encoded protein is CASSWDTGYEQYF.

This clone was recorded a few times. The chain has TRBV4-1 and TRBJ2-1; the match to TRBD2 covers 12 bases. Germline-derived CDR1 and CDR2 are MGHRA and YSYEKL. V lost 4 bases and J lost 4; bases outside the gene matches: 5. This CDR3 comprises 16 residues. This chain's CDR3 is CASSPGTSGQYNEQFF. The CDR3 coding sequence is TGCGCCAGCAGCCCGGGGACTAGCGGGCAGTACAATGAGCAGTTCTTC.

This clone was seen more than once but under ten times. The V call is TRBV28, the J call TRBJ2-7, with D possibly matching TRBD2 (6 bases). With 6 bases removed from V and 0 bases from J, the gap between germline ends came to 15 bases. The CDR3 totals 15 residues. The germline V gene encodes CDR1 MDHEN and CDR2 SYDVKM. The CDR3 nucleotides are TGTGCCAGCAGCCCTCCGGGGGAAGGCTCCTACGAGCAGTACTTC. As protein: CASSPPGEGSYEQYF.

The rearrangement uses TRBV28 and TRBJ2-7; possible D gene TRBD2, 6 bases. Per germline, CDR1 MDHEN and CDR2 SYDVKM. The V gene lost 2 bases and the J gene lost 2 bases, with 10 bases spanning the gap. This CDR3 contains 14 residues. CDR3 region: CASSLGTPPYEQYF. Here the CDR3 DNA reads TGTGCCAGCAGTTTAGGGACTCCCCCCTACGAGCAGTACTTC.

This clone came up a few times. The chain combines TRBV29-1 with TRBJ2-3; D is undetermined. CDR3 size: 12 residues. Between the trimmed V and J ends, which lost 4 bases and 4 bases, there was a span of 9 bases. The germline V gene has CDR1 SQVTM and CDR2 ANQGSEA. This chain's CDR3 is CSVASGADTQYF. CDR3 nucleotides: TGCAGCGTTGCCTCCGGCGCAGATACGCAGTATTTT.

This clone turned up a few times. The rearrangement joins TRBV25-1 to TRBJ2-2, with 7 positions matching TRBD1. Germline CDR1 reads MGHDK; CDR2 reads SYGVNS. The CDR3 consists of 16 residues. The V and J ends lost 0 bases and 0 bases, in that order; junction bases with no gene match: 1. CDR3 bases: TGTGCCAGCAGTGAATATGGGACAGCGAACACCGGGGAGCTGTTTTTT. Translation: CASSEYGTANTGELFF.

This chain connects TRBV27 to TRBJ2-5; D is unresolved. Per germline, CDR1 MNHEY and CDR2 SMNVEV (reference sequence). V was clipped by 3 bases and J by 9 bases, with 14 bases between them. CDR3 length: 13 amino acids. CDR3 nucleotide sequence: TGTGCCAGCAGTTTCTACGGGCCGGTGGCCCAGTACTTC. This encodes CASSFYGPVAQYF.